This passage covers 9 T cell receptor beta chains from one sample sequenced in a study of blood T cell repertoires in COVID-19. The assay was immunoSEQ multiplex PCR, and TCRdb's table has in-frame clones only and misses some. The sample carries 90,000 to 120,000 clones, roughly 80% recorded once. Sequenced material: peripheral blood. These receptors were taken from a human donor in a cohort sampled during active COVID-19.

The chain has TRBV6-5 and TRBJ1-1; a possible D gene is TRBD1 (6 bases). The germline V gene has CDR1 MNHEY and CDR2 SVGAGI. The CDR3 covers 13 residues. V dropped 4 bases and J dropped 2 bases, with 8 bases sitting between them. The CDR3 DNA sequence: TGTGCCAGCAGTTGGGGACATAACACTGAAGCTTTCTTT. The encoded protein is CASSWGHNTEAFF.

CDR3 in amino acids: CASSTSSGRANVLTF. DNA of the CDR3: TGTGCCAGTAGTACCTCTAGCGGGAGGGCCAACGTCCTGACTTTC. This chain uses TRBV19 with TRBJ2-6, with 9 bases aligning to TRBD2. Germline V gives CDR1 LNHDA, CDR2 SQIVND (reference sequence). Unmatched junction bases numbered 3, after V lost 4 bases and J lost 5 bases. The CDR3 has 15 amino acids.

This chain joins TRBV6-5 and TRBJ2-2; a possible D gene is TRBD1 (6 bases). Germline CDR1 is MNHEY and CDR2 is SVGAGI. V was clipped by 6 bases and J by 7 bases, with 9 bases between them. This CDR3 comprises 12 residues. The chain's CDR3 is CASRTGNGELFF. The CDR3 DNA is TGTGCCAGCAGAACAGGGAACGGGGAGCTGTTTTTT.

The chain has TRBV7-2 and TRBJ2-7; 7 bases fit TRBD1. This CDR3 region has 15 residues. The germline gives CDR1 SGHTA, CDR2 FQGNSA. V lost 0 bases to trimming and J lost 7 bases; unmatched junction nucleotides: 9. The CDR3 is CASSLARGPPGEQYF. The CDR3 region has the DNA TGTGCCAGCAGCTTAGCGAGGGGGCCCCCAGGGGAGCAGTACTTC. Variable domain in full (rest from reference TRBV7-2 and TRBJ2-7): GAGVSQSPSNKVTEKGKDVELRCDPISGHTALYWYRQSLGQGLEFLIYFQGNSAPDKSGLPSDRFSAERTGGSVSTLTIQRTQQEDSAVYLCASSLARGPPGEQYFGPGTRLTVT.

This sequence joins TRBV24-1 and TRBJ1-1; 8 bases line up with TRBD1. The germline CDR1 and CDR2 sequences are KGHDR and SFDVKD. This CDR3 is 13 amino acids long. Trimming removed 7 bases from V and 5 bases from J; junction bases left unmatched: 5. CDR3 bases: TGTGCCACCAGCAGGGGGCTTGGTACTGAAGCTTTCTTT. It yields the protein CATSRGLGTEAFF.

The J gene is TRBJ2-7, the V gene TRBV27, with D tentatively TRBD1 (6 bases). CDR1 is MNHEY, CDR2 SMNVEV, per germline (reference sequence). Trimming stripped 10 bases from V and 3 bases from J, with 19 bases between. CDR3 length equals 14 residues. The CDR3 DNA is TGTGCCACACGACAGGCCCTATCAGGCTACGAGCAGTACTTC. Amino acid sequence: CATRQALSGYEQYF.

This chain joins TRBV28 and TRBJ2-1; 12 positions match TRBD1. Germline CDR1 reads MDHEN; CDR2 reads SYDVKM. With V trimmed by 3 bases and J by 9 bases, 6 bases remained unmatched. The CDR3 is made up of 15 amino acids. CDR3 coding DNA: TGTGCCAGCAGTTTGTCCGGGACAGGGGGCTTTGAGCAGTTCTTC. Its protein product is CASSLSGTGGFEQFF. Full variable domain (missing parts from reference TRBV28 and TRBJ2-1): DVKVTQSSRYLVKRTGEKVFLECVQDMDHENMFWYRQDPGLGLRLIYFSYDVKMKEKGDIPEGYSVSREKKERFSLILESASTNQTSMYLCASSLSGTGGFEQFFGPGTRLTVL.

The genes are TRBV7-8 and TRBJ2-7; D is possibly TRBD1 (5 bases). Germline CDR1 SGHVS, CDR2 FQNEAQ. The CDR3 runs 15 residues. V lost 3 bases to trimming and J lost 0 bases, with 12 bases between them. The CDR3 DNA follows: TGTGCCAGCAGCTTTAGCAGGGCGAGCTCCTACGAGCAGTACGTC. Translation gives CASSFSRASSYEQYV.

V usage is TRBV2 and J usage is TRBJ1-3; D unresolved. Germline CDR1 is SNHLY and CDR2 is FYNNEI. This CDR3 comprises 14 residues. V was clipped by 2 bases and J by 0 bases, with 5 bases between them. The CDR3 DNA reads TGTGCCAGCAGTGAACCAGTCTCTGGAAACACCATATATTTT. This gives the protein CASSEPVSGNTIYF. Full variable domain (missing parts from reference TRBV2 and TRBJ1-3): EPEVTQTPSHQVTQMGQEVILRCVPISNHLYFYWYRQILGQKVEFLVSFYNNEISEKSEIFDDQFSVERPDGSNFTLKIRSTKLEDSAMYFCASSEPVSGNTIYFGEGSWLTVV.